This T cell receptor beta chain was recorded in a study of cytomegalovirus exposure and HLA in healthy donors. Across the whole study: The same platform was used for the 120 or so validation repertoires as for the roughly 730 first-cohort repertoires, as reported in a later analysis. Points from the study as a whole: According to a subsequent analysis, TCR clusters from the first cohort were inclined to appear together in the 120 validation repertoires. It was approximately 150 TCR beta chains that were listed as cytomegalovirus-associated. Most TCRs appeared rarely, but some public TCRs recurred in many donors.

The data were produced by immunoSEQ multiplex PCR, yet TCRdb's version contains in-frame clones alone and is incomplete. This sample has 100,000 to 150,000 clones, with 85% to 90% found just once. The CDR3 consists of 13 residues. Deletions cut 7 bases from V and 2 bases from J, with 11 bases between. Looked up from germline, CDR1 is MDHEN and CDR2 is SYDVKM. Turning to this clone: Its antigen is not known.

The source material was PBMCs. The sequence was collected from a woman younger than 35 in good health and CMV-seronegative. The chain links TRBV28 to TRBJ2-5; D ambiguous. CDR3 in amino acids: CASNVAPQETQYF. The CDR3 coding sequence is TGTGCCAGCAATGTAGCTCCTCAAGAGACCCAGTACTTC.